Following are 25 T cell receptor beta chains from one sample sequenced in a study of post-analysis software for immune sequencing data. These TCRs' antigens remain unknown. Findings and caveats of the study: Patients carried four or five TRBV segments more frequently than controls did, and TRBV5-6, TRBV5-1 and TRBV20-1 were among them.

TCR beta cDNA libraries had unique molecular identifiers. TCRdb reprocessed the PCR reads with MiXCR, giving one entry per CDR3 protein. The sample includes roughly 870,000 distinct CDR3 sequences, approximately 50% seen only once; the top ten take under 6%. Sequencing input: blood. These receptor sequences come from a girl aged 5 to 17 with multiple sclerosis.

J is TRBJ2-3 and V is TRBV7-9, with 10 bases identical to TRBD2. The CDR3 has 16 amino acids. Looked up from germline, CDR1 is SEHNR and CDR2 is FQNEAQ (reference sequence). V lost 5 bases and J lost 4; bases outside the gene matches: 9. CDR3 sequence reads: CASSLQLSGGADTQYF. The CDR3 coding sequence is TGTGCCAGCAGCCTCCAGCTAAGCGGGGGGGCAGATACGCAGTATTTT.

This clonotype was detected a few times. V gene TRBV7-2 combines with J gene TRBJ2-7; D not certain. This CDR3 is built from 15 residues. Trimming stripped 2 bases from V and 3 bases from J, with 14 bases between. Germline V gene data show CDR1 as SGHTA and CDR2 as FQGNSA. CDR3 in DNA: TGTGCCAGCAGCTTAAGTCAGAACGCTCACTACGAGCAGTACTTC. It codes for CASSLSQNAHYEQYF.

The chain recombines TRBV14 with TRBJ1-2; 9 bases are a match to TRBD1. The CDR3 sequence is 14 residues long. Germline CDR1 and CDR2: SGHDN and FVKESK. Trimming at V came to 4 bases and at J to 5 bases, leaving 5 bases not matched to a gene. CDR3 residues: CASSRGTGSYGYTF. CDR3 DNA sequence: TGTGCCAGCAGCCGCGGGACAGGGTCGTATGGCTACACCTTC. Supplemented by reference TRBV14 and TRBJ1-2, the full variable domain reads EAGVTQFPSHSVIEKGQTVTLRCDPISGHDNLYWYRRVMGKEIKFLLHFVKESKQDESGMPNNRFLAERTGGTYSTLKVQPAELEDSGVYFCASSRGTGSYGYTFGSGTRLTVV.

The chain's CDR3 is CASSYRTASTDTQYF. DNA for the CDR3: TGTGCCAGCAGCTACCGGACTGCTAGCACAGATACGCAGTATTTT. The V call is TRBV7-2, the J call TRBJ2-3, with TRBD2 as a possible D gene (5 bases). V lost 4 bases and J lost 0, with 11 bases in between. Per germline, CDR1 SGHTA and CDR2 FQGNSA. The CDR3 has 15 amino acids.

As regards this clonotype: An end of the junction does not agree with germline; a read error may underlie this. The chain combines TRBV14 with TRBJ2-1; 9 nucleotides match TRBD2. CDR3 length: 19 amino acids. Germline CDR1 and CDR2: SGHDN and FVKESK. CDR3: CASSQVGPGPSGTYNELFF. The CDR3 nucleotides read TGTGCCAGCAGCCAAGTGGGGCCTGGGCCTAGCGGGACCTACAATGAGCTGTTCTTC.

The chain is built from TRBV13 and TRBJ2-3; 7 bases map to TRBD1. J was trimmed by 6 bases and V by 5 bases; bases with no gene match: 11. The germline CDR1 and CDR2 sequences are PRHDT and FYEKMQ (reference sequence). The CDR3 totals 15 residues. CDR3 DNA: TGTGCCAGCAGCCCAGAGGGGGCTGAAGCGGATACGCAGTATTTT. This gives the protein CASSPEGAEADTQYF. The full variable domain, with the rest looked up from reference TRBV13 and TRBJ2-3, is AAGVIQSPRHLIKEKRETATLKCYPIPRHDTVYWYQQGPGQDPQFLISFYEKMQSDKGSIPDRFSAQQFSDYHSELNMSSLELGDSALYFCASSPEGAEADTQYFGPGTRLTVL.

The CDR3 bases are TGTGCCAGCAGCTTTAAAGGGACGCCCGAGCAGTACTTC. It encodes CASSFKGTPEQYF. The J gene is TRBJ2-7, the V gene TRBV7-2; D is tentatively TRBD1 or TRBD2 (5 bases each). CDR1 SGHTA and CDR2 FQGNSA come from the germline V gene. This CDR3 region has 13 residues. Trimming took 3 bases from V and 6 from J, leaving 12 bases between them.

This sequence joins TRBV5-5 and TRBJ2-7, with TRBD2 matching 12 bases. Per germline, CDR1 SGHKS and CDR2 YYEKEE (reference sequence). V dropped 4 bases and J dropped 3; count of bases not matched to a gene: 5. CDR3 length: 15 amino acids. Here the CDR3 reads CASSQTSGGLYEQYF. DNA for the CDR3: TGTGCCAGCAGCCAGACTAGCGGGGGCCTCTACGAGCAGTACTTC. The full variable domain, in which reference TRBV5-5 and TRBJ2-7 provide the parts outside the CDR3, is DAGVTQSPTHLIKTRGQQVTLRCSPISGHKSVSWYQQVLGQGPQFIFQYYEKEERGRGNFPDRFSARQFPNYSSELNVNALLLGDSALYLCASSQTSGGLYEQYFGPGTRLTVT.

The chain couples TRBV5-1 to TRBJ2-6; the D is unclear. Germline CDR1 is SGHRS and CDR2 is YFSETQ. V shed 5 bases and J shed 0 bases, with 24 bases lying between them. The CDR3 sequence is 20 residues long. Here the CDR3 reads CASRRDFNSGSSSGANVLTF. The CDR3 DNA is TGCGCCAGCAGACGTGATTTTAATTCGGGCAGCAGCTCTGGGGCCAACGTCCTGACTTTC.

As for this clonotype: Germline and junction disagree at one end, which may indicate a read error. The rearrangement joins TRBV5-5 to TRBJ2-6; TRBD1 is a possible D gene (5 bases). The CDR3 sequence is 14 residues long. Per germline, CDR1 SGHKS and CDR2 YYEKEE (reference sequence). Here the CDR3 DNA reads TGTGCCGGCAGCTTGGAAGGTGGGGCCAACGTCCGGACTTTC. Amino acid sequence: CAGSLEGGANVRTF.

The chain has TRBV5-1 and TRBJ1-1, with D possibly being TRBD1 (5 bases). Trimming took 4 bases from V and 2 from J, leaving 24 bases between them. The CDR3 runs to 18 residues. Germline CDR1 reads SGHRS; CDR2 reads YFSETQ. The CDR3 sequence is CASSDGRGRGRSNTEAFF. The CDR3, as DNA: TGCGCCAGCAGCGACGGTCGTGGTCGGGGGAGATCAAACACTGAAGCTTTCTTT.

This clonotype was detected only a few times. The V gene is TRBV15, the J gene TRBJ2-6; D is unresolved. Germline V CDR1 and CDR2: LNHNV, YYDKDF (reference sequence). The CDR3 covers 15 residues. Trimming removed 0 bases at V and 1 base at J, with 4 bases between. The CDR3 DNA is TGTGCCACCAGCAGAGAGACTTCTGGGGCCAACGTCCTGACTTTC. It codes for CATSRETSGANVLTF.

The J gene is TRBJ2-5, the V gene TRBV6-1; tentatively, D is TRBD1 (6 bases). Germline CDR1 MNHNS, CDR2 SASEGT. V gave up 2 bases and J gave up 7 bases, with 14 bases separating them. This CDR3 is built from 14 residues. The CDR3 sequence is CASSETNRVGTQYF. For the CDR3, the DNA is TGTGCCAGCAGTGAAACCAACAGGGTTGGGACCCAGTACTTC.

V usage is TRBV29-1 and J usage is TRBJ2-1, with D perhaps TRBD1 (5 bases). Germline-derived CDR1 and CDR2 are SQVTM and ANQGSEA. The V gene lost 3 bases and the J gene lost 8 bases, with 17 bases spanning the gap. This CDR3 has 14 residues. CDR3 nucleotides: TGCAGCGTTGATGTCAGCAAGGGGCTCCATGAGCAGTTCTTC. Protein: CSVDVSKGLHEQFF.

The sample holds a few counts of this clonotype. V and J are TRBV20-1 and TRBJ2-3, with 9 bases lining up with TRBD2. Trimming at V came to 1 base and at J to 2 bases, leaving 4 bases not matched to a gene. CDR1 is DFQATT, CDR2 SNEGSKA, per germline (reference sequence). There are 15 residues in the CDR3. CDR3 sequence: CSARVLAGYTDTQYF. The CDR3 coding sequence is TGCAGTGCTAGAGTCCTAGCGGGATACACAGATACGCAGTATTTT.

V usage is TRBV29-1 and J usage is TRBJ2-3; D is tentatively TRBD1 or TRBD2 (5 bases each). This CDR3 region has 14 residues. Deletions cut 6 bases from V and 0 bases from J, with 13 bases between. CDR1 is SQVTM, CDR2 ANQGSEA, per germline. The CDR3 coding sequence is TGCAGCGTGAAAGGGGACCGCAGCACAGATACGCAGTATTTT. It specifies CSVKGDRSTDTQYF.

The rearrangement joins TRBV5-1 to TRBJ2-7; 8 bases are shared with TRBD2. Germline V gene lookup returns CDR1 SGHRS and CDR2 YFSETQ. J gave up 2 bases and V 2 bases, and 15 bases lay outside the gene matches. The CDR3 has 18 residues. Here the CDR3 reads CASSFPGLGPVFPYEQYF. DNA for the CDR3: TGCGCCAGCAGCTTCCCGGGACTAGGGCCCGTTTTTCCCTACGAGCAGTACTTC.

V usage is TRBV6-8 and J usage is TRBJ2-7, with a tentative D call TRBD2 (6 bases). The CDR3 extends over 17 amino acids. The germline CDR1 and CDR2 sequences are MNHGY and SAAAGT. Trimming left V 0 bases short and J 0 bases short, with 15 bases between. CDR3 region: CASSYSYWRASSYEQYF. CDR3 DNA sequence: TGTGCCAGCAGTTACTCATATTGGAGGGCAAGCTCCTACGAGCAGTACTTC.

V gene TRBV27 combines with J gene TRBJ1-2, with 7 bases matching TRBD1. There are 14 residues in the CDR3. The junction had 9 bases not matched to a gene; V was cut back by 2 bases and J by 9 bases. Germline V gene data show CDR1 as MNHEY and CDR2 as SMNVEV (reference sequence). The DNA of the CDR3 is TGTGCCAGCAGTTTACTTGGAGGGGGCAAGAGCTACACCTTC. It is translated as CASSLLGGGKSYTF.

CDR3 nucleotide sequence: TGTGCCAGCAGCACGACAGTATACGAGCAGTACTTC. Translating it yields CASSTTVYEQYF. The chain has TRBV7-9 and TRBJ2-7, with D tentatively TRBD1 (5 bases). Germline V lookup: CDR1 SEHNR, CDR2 FQNEAQ (reference sequence). The CDR3 contains 12 residues. Trimming cost V 5 bases and J 4 bases, with 9 bases left between them.

This chain connects TRBV15 to TRBJ2-3; 9 bases map to TRBD2. The CDR3 is made up of 15 amino acids. The junction had 12 bases not matched to a gene; V was cut back by 8 bases and J by 6 bases. Germline CDR1 LNHNV, CDR2 YYDKDF (reference sequence). In DNA form, the CDR3 reads TGTGCCACCGGAGCTAGCGGGACCAACACCGATACGCAGTATTTT. This encodes CATGASGTNTDTQYF.

The chain carries TRBV7-9 and TRBJ2-1; 9 nucleotides line up with TRBD2. Looked up from germline, CDR1 is SEHNR and CDR2 is FQNEAQ (reference sequence). The CDR3 covers 16 residues. V trimming: 2 bases; J trimming: 7 bases; junction bases outside the gene matches: 9. The CDR3 DNA reads TGTGCCAGCAGCTTAATCGGAGTAGCGGGAGCGAATGAGCAGTTCTTC. This codes for CASSLIGVAGANEQFF.

This clonotype was seen more than once but under ten times. This rearrangement joins TRBV12-3 or TRBV12-4 to TRBJ2-7; D may correspond to TRBD1 or TRBD2 (5 bases each). The CDR3 is 11 amino acids. V dropped 8 bases and J dropped 6 bases, with 11 bases sitting between them. CDR3 sequence reads: CASGTSREQYF. CDR3 DNA sequence: TGTGCCAGCGGGACCTCCCGCGAGCAGTACTTC.

V is TRBV18 and J is TRBJ1-2; TRBD1 matches at 8 bases. The CDR3 is 13 residues long. The J segment lost 6 bases and the V segment lost 7 bases, leaving 7 bases of the junction unmatched. The germline gives CDR1 KGHSH, CDR2 LQKENI. CDR3 bases: TGTGCCAGCTTCCCGACAGGGGTACATGGCTACACCTTC. It translates to CASFPTGVHGYTF.

The sample holds a few counts of this clonotype. This chain links TRBV3-1 with TRBJ1-4; the match to TRBD1 covers 7 bases. CDR1 LGHDT and CDR2 YNNKEL come from the germline V gene (reference sequence). After removal of 0 bases from V and 7 bases from J, the junction contained 14 bases not matched to a gene. The CDR3 is 18 amino acids. The CDR3 DNA is TGTGCCAGCAGCCAAGATCATGGCAGGGGGACGAGGGCTGAAAAACTGTTTTTT. Protein product: CASSQDHGRGTRAEKLFF.